This T cell receptor beta chain was sequenced in a study of cytomegalovirus exposure and HLA in healthy donors. General study findings and limits: A later analysis found common viral pathogens apparently linked to several of the most significant clusters. Later analysis placed DRB1 highest and HLA-C lowest in TCR association rates, which differed by HLA locus.

The CDR3 spans 15 residues. The germline CDR1 and CDR2 sequences are SGHNT and YYREEE (reference sequence). The V end was cut by 4 bases, the J end by 1 base, with 15 bases between. Both 60 Vbeta primers and 13 Jbeta primers went into the PCR. As processed by the authors: Later, an analysis found tens of millions of unique TCR beta chains, and 9.5 million to 11 million of these were shared. Clones were read by immunoSEQ multiplex PCR, and TCRdb kept only the in-frame ones, dropping some. Clonal size and the V and J genes are those of that table, whereas D and trimming came from the DNA. The table includes 150,000 or so clones, 8.5% to 10% detected once. Comment on this clone: Its specificity is not known.

Unrecorded immune exposure was likely among donors, who were nominally healthy when sampled. J is TRBJ2-7 and V is TRBV5-4, with a weak D call TRBD1 (6 bases). The sequenced sample consisted of PBMCs. The TCR sequence derives from a middle-aged man in good health and CMV-seronegative. DNA for the CDR3: TGTGCCAGCAGCCGGGAAGGGCAGGGGTCCTACGAGCAGTACTTC. As protein: CASSREGQGSYEQYF.